These 14 T cell receptor beta chains share one sample of origin, sequenced in a study of T cell repertoires in cytomegalovirus infection. From the reads, TCRdb called clonotypes with MiXCR, one entry per CDR3 protein. The data hold about 740,000 distinct CDR3 sequences, with 35% observed a single time. The sequencing sample was made of PBMCs. These receptors were collected from a human donor in good health (CMV status not recorded). Some clones in this sample may be carry-over from other donors' samples.

A word on this clonotype: The conserved closing phenylalanine or tryptophan is absent in this CDR3, likely reflecting a read error. The chain carries TRBV6-5 and TRBJ2-7, with 9 bases fitting TRBD1. V lost 0 bases, J lost 3 bases, and 6 bases stayed unmatched. This CDR3 comprises 16 residues. Germline CDR1 MNHEY, CDR2 SVGAGI. The CDR3 spells CASSYSDRGFHYEQYL. The CDR3 region has the DNA TGTGCCAGCAGTTACTCAGACAGGGGGTTCCACTACGAGCAGTACTTG.

The chain carries TRBV6-1 and TRBJ2-7; D remains ambiguous. V lost 2 bases and J 0 bases, leaving 8 bases between the germline ends. The CDR3 is made up of 14 amino acids. Germline V CDR1 and CDR2: MNHNS, SASEGT. The CDR3 nucleotides read TGTGCCAGCAGTGAACGAGGCTACTCCTACGAGCAGTACTTC. It codes for CASSERGYSYEQYF.

There are many counts of this clonotype. The chain recombines TRBV19 with TRBJ1-1, with 8 positions matching TRBD1. The CDR3 is 12 amino acids. Germline V gene sequence: CDR1 LNHDA, CDR2 SQIVND (reference sequence). The V gene end was trimmed by 9 bases and the J gene end by 4 bases; junction bases not matched to a gene: 4. The CDR3 loop is CASRRGLTEAFF. The CDR3 DNA reads TGTGCCAGCCGCAGGGGGCTCACTGAAGCTTTCTTT.

This clonotype has a handful of counts. The chain employs TRBV6-6 and TRBJ1-1, with 10 bases fitting TRBD1. This CDR3 has 12 residues. Trimming removed 5 bases from V and 8 bases from J; junction bases left unmatched: 2. In germline, CDR1 is MNHNY, CDR2 SVGAGI (reference sequence). This CDR3 is CASSVTGGEAFF. CDR3 DNA: TGTGCCAGCAGTGTGACAGGGGGCGAAGCTTTCTTT.

This clonotype has at least ten counts. The chain recombines TRBV7-3 with TRBJ2-2; no reliable D call. CDR3 size: 15 residues. The V gene's germline CDR1 is SGHTA and CDR2 FQGTGA. The V end was cut by 1 base, the J end by 4 bases, with 10 bases between. The CDR3 coding sequence is TGTGCCAGCAGCTTAATTCGCGCCTCCACCGGGGAGCTGTTTTTT. Its translation: CASSLIRASTGELFF.

The sample holds a few counts of this clonotype. The chain joins TRBV28 to TRBJ1-6, with 11 bases that match TRBD1. From germline, CDR1 is MDHEN and CDR2 SYDVKM. J lost 8 bases, V lost 6 bases, and 9 bases had no gene match. The CDR3 has 16 amino acids. The CDR3 is CASSLDRGRRDSPLHF. The CDR3 bases are TGTGCCAGCAGCCTGGACAGGGGGCGAAGAGATTCACCCCTCCACTTT.

This clonotype was seen a handful of times. The rearrangement links TRBV18 to TRBJ2-7, with D tentatively TRBD2 (7 bases). Germline CDR1 is KGHSH and CDR2 is LQKENI. Trimming left V 3 bases short and J 0 bases short, with 12 bases between. CDR3 length: 15 amino acids. CDR3 loop: CASSPAGAPSYEQYF. For the CDR3, the DNA is TGTGCCAGCTCACCCGCGGGGGCCCCCTCCTACGAGCAGTACTTC.

This clonotype was observed a few times. V is TRBV28 and J is TRBJ1-2; 10 nucleotides match TRBD1. Germline CDR1 and CDR2: MDHEN and SYDVKM. Trimming took 5 bases from V and 5 from J; bases not matched to a gene: 5. The CDR3 sequence is 14 residues long. CDR3 coding DNA: TGTGCCAGCAGTGGACAGGGGGTAATGTATGGCTACACCTTC. It codes for CASSGQGVMYGYTF.

This chain joins TRBV7-9 and TRBJ1-6; 7 bases line up with TRBD1. Trimming cost V 1 base and J 10 bases; bases outside gene matches: 4. Germline CDR1 is SEHNR and CDR2 is FQNEAQ (reference sequence). The CDR3 spans 14 residues. CDR3 in DNA: TGTGCCAGCAGCTTAGGGACAGGATGGTCACCCCTCCACTTT. Translating gives CASSLGTGWSPLHF.

This clonotype was recorded only once. This chain uses TRBV27 with TRBJ2-2; no clear D gene. Germline-derived CDR1 and CDR2 are MNHEY and SMNVEV (reference sequence). V shed 2 bases and J shed 0 bases, with 16 bases lying between them. The CDR3 consists of 18 residues. CDR3 protein: CASSLMLGSIPNTGELFF. In DNA, the CDR3 is TGTGCCAGCAGTTTAATGTTAGGCTCCATCCCGAACACCGGGGAGCTGTTTTTT.

The gene calls are TRBV12-3 or TRBV12-4 and TRBJ2-1; D gene unclear. The CDR3 extends over 13 amino acids. The germline V and J ends were trimmed by 7 bases and 10 bases, with 17 bases remaining between them. CDR3 nucleotides: TGTGCCAGCATTTCCGACTCTGACGGGGAGCAGTTCTTC. It yields the protein CASISDSDGEQFF.

V and J are TRBV5-1 and TRBJ1-1; perhaps TRBD1 as D (5 bases). The germline gives CDR1 SGHRS, CDR2 YFSETQ. V lost 0 bases and J lost 2, with 14 bases in between. CDR3 length: 16 residues. For the CDR3, the DNA is TGCGCCAGCAGCTTGGCCGACTGGGGGAGAAACACTGAAGCTTTCTTT. Translating it yields CASSLADWGRNTEAFF.

This clonotype was observed a handful of times. This chain links TRBV19 with TRBJ2-7; D is unresolved. Germline lookup yields CDR1 LNHDA and CDR2 SQIVND (reference sequence). V lost 1 base, J lost 3 bases, and 13 bases lay in between. The CDR3 spans 15 residues. Written as DNA, the CDR3 is TGTGCCAGTAGTATAGTGGATGGGGTAATCTACGAGCAGTACTTC. This encodes CASSIVDGVIYEQYF.

This clonotype was detected only a few times. The V and J genes are TRBV6-1 and TRBJ1-5; TRBD1 is a possible D gene (5 bases). The CDR3 loop spans 13 amino acids. The germline CDR1 and CDR2 sequences are MNHNS and SASEGT. V dropped 4 bases and J dropped 13 bases, with 17 bases sitting between them. The CDR3 coding sequence is TGTGCCAGCAGTGCCTCACAGGAAAACCCACAGCATTTT. This translates into CASSASQENPQHF.